The 5 T cell receptor beta chains given below trace back to one sample, sequenced in a study of blood T cell repertoires in COVID-19. Sequencing used immunoSEQ multiplex PCR; TCRdb keeps in-frame clones, though not all of them. The table has 400,000 or so clones, roughly 87% seen once. The sample was PBMCs or T cells enriched from blood (not recorded which). The receptors were gathered from a woman aged 40 to 50 with acute COVID-19.

The chain couples TRBV24-1 to TRBJ2-5; 7 bases fit TRBD2. This CDR3 has 15 residues. Losses at the gene ends were 4 bases for V and 5 bases for J; bases not matched to a gene: 9. CDR1 is KGHDR, CDR2 SFDVKD, per germline. The CDR3 loop is CATSDPGGTGETQYF. CDR3 nucleotides: TGTGCCACCAGTGACCCGGGAGGCACCGGGGAGACCCAGTACTTC.

The chain recombines TRBV5-1 with TRBJ2-7; a weak D match, TRBD2 (6 bases). Trimming took off 0 bases at V and 2 bases at J, with 12 bases between the two ends. The CDR3 totals 15 residues. CDR1 is SGHRS and CDR2 is YFSETQ in the germline V gene. CDR3 amino acids: CASSLGSGPTYEQYF. The CDR3 coding sequence is TGCGCCAGCAGCTTGGGAAGCGGGCCTACCTACGAGCAGTACTTC.

J is TRBJ1-6 and V is TRBV3-1 (or the pseudogene TRBV3-2); maybe TRBD1 (6 bases). This CDR3 spans 16 amino acids. The ends were cut back, 5 bases at V and 6 bases at J, with 17 bases in the middle. CDR1 LGHDT and CDR2 YNNKEL come from the germline V gene (reference sequence). DNA for the CDR3: TGTGCCAGCAGCACGCGGGGGGGCGTAAGTAATTCACCCCTCCACTTT. Protein: CASSTRGGVSNSPLHF.

The chain recombines TRBV5-1 with TRBJ2-4; the D gene is possibly TRBD2 (5 bases). This CDR3 is built from 15 residues. The V and J ends lost 1 base and 6 bases respectively, with 14 bases between them. Germline V gene sequence: CDR1 SGHRS, CDR2 YFSETQ. The CDR3: CASSLTVAEGNIQYF. CDR3 coding DNA: TGCGCCAGCAGCTTGACAGTGGCCGAGGGAAACATTCAGTACTTC.

Of note for this clone: The same CDR3 can be traced to other DNA sequences in this sample. This sequence joins TRBV2 and TRBJ1-1; D may be TRBD1 (5 bases). V shed 3 bases and J shed 1 base, with 9 bases lying between them. The CDR3 extends over 14 amino acids. CDR1 SNHLY and CDR2 FYNNEI come from the germline V gene. The CDR3 protein is CASSEQGGNTEAFF. As DNA, the CDR3 is TGTGCCAGCAGTGAGCAGGGTGGGAACACTGAAGCTTTCTTT.